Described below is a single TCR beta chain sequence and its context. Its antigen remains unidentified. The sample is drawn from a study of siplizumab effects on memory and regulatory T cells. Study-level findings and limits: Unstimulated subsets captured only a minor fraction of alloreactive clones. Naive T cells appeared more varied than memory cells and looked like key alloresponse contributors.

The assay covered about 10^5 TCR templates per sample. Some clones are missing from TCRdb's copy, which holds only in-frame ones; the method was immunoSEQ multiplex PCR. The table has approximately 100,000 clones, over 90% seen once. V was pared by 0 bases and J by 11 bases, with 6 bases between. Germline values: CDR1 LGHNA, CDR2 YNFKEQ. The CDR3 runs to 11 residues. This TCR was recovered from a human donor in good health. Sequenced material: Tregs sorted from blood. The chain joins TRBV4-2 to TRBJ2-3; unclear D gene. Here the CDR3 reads CASSQEKRQYF. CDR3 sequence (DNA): TGTGCCAGCAGCCAAGAAAAGCGGCAGTATTTT.